The present entry profiles one T cell receptor (beta chain) with its context. Antigen: not known. This sample was included in a study of shared clonotypes between healthy human individuals. Study-level information: The study used three CD4 naive, three CD4 memory, two CD8 naive and one CD8 memory plate per donor.

Libraries were prepared by immunoSEQ multiplex PCR; TCRdb keeps only in-frame clonotypes and omits some of them. The table lists some 2 million clones, approximately 94% of them singletons. CD45RO-negative CD8 cells positively selected for CCR7 made up the naive population, which excluded terminally differentiated effector memory CD45RA+ cells. CDR3 length equals 16 residues. V was cut by 7 bases and J by 4 bases, with 22 bases left in between. Germline assignment: CDR1 LNHDA and CDR2 SQIVND (reference sequence). Study-wide points: Sequencing of the sorted subsets was shown by rarefaction to be incomplete despite large depth. Across a handful of donors, naive CD4 shared 5% to 6.5%, naive CD8 around 4%, memory CD4 approximately 2.5%, memory CD8 around 0.36%.

The J gene is TRBJ1-2, the V gene TRBV19; TRBD1 is a possible D gene (5 bases). The receptor was isolated from a young man in good health. The sequencing input was naive CD8+ T cells sorted from blood. CDR3 DNA: TGTGCCAGTATGGAAGGCAGGGTGGCCCAACGCTATGGCTACACCTTC. Encoded protein: CASMEGRVAQRYGYTF.